These 6 T cell receptor beta chains share one sample of origin, sequenced in a study of blood T cell repertoires in COVID-19. Clones were read by immunoSEQ multiplex PCR, and TCRdb kept only the in-frame ones, dropping some. The sample contains around 100,000 clones, around 87% of which appear only once. The sample consisted of peripheral blood. The receptors stem from a woman of 80 years or more with acute or convalescent COVID-19.

The chain employs TRBV5-6 and TRBJ2-7, with 8 bases matching TRBD1. Trimming cost V 5 bases and J 3 bases; bases outside gene matches: 7. The germline gives CDR1 SGHDT, CDR2 YYEEEE. The CDR3 has 14 residues. As DNA, the CDR3 is TGTGCCAGCAGGATTGACAGGGGAGGCTACGAGCAGTACTTC. Translating it yields CASRIDRGGYEQYF. Variable domain in full (rest from reference TRBV5-6 and TRBJ2-7): DAGVTQSPTHLIKTRGQQVTLRCSPKSGHDTVSWYQQALGQGPQFIFQYYEEEERQRGNFPDRFSGHQFPNYSSELNVNALLLGDSALYLCASRIDRGGYEQYFGPGTRLTVT.

This chain links TRBV6-1 with TRBJ1-5; 8 bases are a match to TRBD1. The CDR3 spans 17 residues. V dropped 2 bases and J dropped 6; count of bases not matched to a gene: 12. CDR1 and CDR2 from the germline V gene are MNHNS and SASEGT. CDR3 in DNA: TGTGCCAGCAGTGAAACCGAGTGGACAGGGTACGGTCAGCCCCAGCATTTT. It yields the protein CASSETEWTGYGQPQHF.

This chain uses TRBV2 with TRBJ1-1; 9 positions agree with TRBD1. V was clipped by 3 bases and J by 4 bases; unmatched bases: 9. The CDR3 is made up of 16 amino acids. Germline V gene data show CDR1 as SNHLY and CDR2 as FYNNEI. The CDR3 DNA reads as TGTGCCAGCAGTGATTCAATACAGGGGGCGGGCACTGAAGCTTTCTTT. Encoded protein: CASSDSIQGAGTEAFF.

The rearrangement uses TRBV18 and TRBJ1-3, with D unclear. V lost 0 bases, J lost 0 bases, and 6 bases lay in between. In germline, CDR1 is KGHSH, CDR2 LQKENI. This CDR3 comprises 15 residues. The CDR3 reads CASSPPQYSGNTIYF. The DNA for the CDR3 is TGTGCCAGCTCACCACCTCAGTACTCTGGAAACACCATATATTTT.

The chain joins TRBV9 to TRBJ1-1; perhaps TRBD1 as D (5 bases). Per the germline V gene, CDR1 is SGDLS and CDR2 is YYNGEE. Trimming left V 1 base short and J 0 bases short, with 10 bases between. The CDR3 is 15 residues long. CDR3 region: CASSVSGGMNTEAFF. CDR3 DNA: TGTGCCAGCAGCGTAAGTGGGGGGATGAACACTGAAGCTTTCTTT.

This clone was counted a few times. This chain links TRBV28 with TRBJ1-4; D is unresolved. The CDR3 runs to 15 residues. In germline, CDR1 is MDHEN, CDR2 SYDVKM. The germline V and J ends were trimmed by 2 bases and 6 bases, with 13 bases remaining between them. CDR3 nucleotides: TGTGCCAGCAGTTTAAGTAGAACTAGGCATGAAAAACTGTTTTTT. Its translation is CASSLSRTRHEKLFF.